This T cell receptor (beta chain) derives from a study of blood T cell repertoires in COVID-19. Study in general: Spain, Italy and the United States supplied samples that represented acute and convalescent COVID-19. The analysed material was cDNA or gDNA that came from T cells, B-cell-depleted T cells, or PBMCs.

Sequencing was performed with immunoSEQ multiplex PCR; in TCRdb, only in-frame clones are kept and a portion is missing. The sample shows around 100,000 clones, around 83% of them seen only once. V shed 2 bases and J shed 7 bases, with 13 bases lying between them. CDR3 size: 14 residues. Germline CDR1 reads SGHDT; CDR2 reads YYEEEE. Only a few counts were recorded for this clone. Sequencing input: peripheral blood. The chain joins TRBV5-6 to TRBJ1-5, with D maybe TRBD1 (6 bases). The sequence was collected from a middle-aged man with acute or convalescent COVID-19. As DNA, the CDR3 is TGTGCCAGCAGCTTTCGGGGGGCAGAGCAGCCCCAGCATTTT. It is translated as CASSFRGAEQPQHF.